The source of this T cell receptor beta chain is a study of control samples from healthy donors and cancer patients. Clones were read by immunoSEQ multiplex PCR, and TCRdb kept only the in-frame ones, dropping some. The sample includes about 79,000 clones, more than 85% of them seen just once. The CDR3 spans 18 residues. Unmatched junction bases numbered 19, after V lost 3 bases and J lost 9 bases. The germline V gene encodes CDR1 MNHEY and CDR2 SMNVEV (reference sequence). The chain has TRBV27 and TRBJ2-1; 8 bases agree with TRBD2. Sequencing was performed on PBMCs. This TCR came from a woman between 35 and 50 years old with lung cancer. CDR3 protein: CASSFQRGQFLAGGEQFF. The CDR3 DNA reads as TGTGCCAGCAGTTTTCAGCGTGGACAATTCCTCGCGGGGGGTGAGCAGTTCTTC.